This record concerns one T cell receptor (beta chain) sequence. Its antigen remains unknown. V gave up 6 bases and J gave up 0 bases, with 14 bases separating them. The CDR3 loop spans 14 amino acids. Per the germline V gene, CDR1 is DFQATT and CDR2 is SNEGSKA (reference sequence). The data derive from a study of T-cell memory formation after mild COVID-19. Across the whole study: TCR clusters showed largely donor specificity.

TCRdb used MiXCR to reprocess the 5' RACE reads, holding one entry per CDR3 protein. The sample has about 470,000 distinct CDR3 sequences, around a quarter seen once. Study conclusions and caveats: Later expanders leaned toward CD4+, whereas clones contracting from day 15 to 85 were balanced CD4/CD8.

The receptor comes from an adult woman who had mild COVID-19 (a few samples of this study predate the infection). Cell type and time point are not known. The sample consisted of PBMCs or a T cell subset sorted from them (not recorded which). The chain joins TRBV20-1 to TRBJ2-5; D is possibly TRBD2 (6 bases). This CDR3 is CSAPGRGNQETQYF. For the CDR3, the DNA is TGCAGTGCCCCCGGACGGGGGAACCAAGAGACCCAGTACTTC.